These T cell receptor beta chains were read from a single sample in a study of shared clonotypes between healthy human individuals. Some clones are missing from TCRdb's copy, which holds only in-frame ones; the method was immunoSEQ multiplex PCR. The sample lists a few million clones, approximately 93% occurring once. Material for sequencing was naive CD4+ T cells from PBMCs. These TCRs come from a man aged 18-30 years in good health. Some clones in this sample may be carry-over from other donors' samples. Each CDR3 is given with its conserved first and last residue. Fields, in order: clone size, J gene, V gene, D gene, CDR3 length, CDR3 DNA, CDR3 protein. D genes are given only for firm matches. Clone size is given for some rows only: seen once, a few or many times, or a class if the clone is expanded.

NA	TRBJ1-5	TRBV30	NA	13	TGTGCCTGGAGTGTAGGAATTAATCAGCCCCAGCATTTT	CAWSVGINQPQHF
NA	TRBJ2-7	TRBV18	NA	14	TGTGCCAGCTCCCCAGCCAGGGTGCCCTACGAGCAGTACTTC	CASSPARVPYEQYF
NA	TRBJ2-1	TRBV20-1	NA	11	TGCAGTGCTGGAGGACATAATGAGCAGTTCTTC	CSAGGHNEQFF
NA	TRBJ2-1	TRBV18	NA	13	TGTGCCAGCTCACCAATCTTTGGCAATGAGCAGTTCTTC	CASSPIFGNEQFF
NA	TRBJ1-2	TRBV4-1	NA	14	TGCGCCAGCAGCCAAGAAATAAGGAGCTATGGCTACACCTTC	CASSQEIRSYGYTF
NA	TRBJ1-1	TRBV5-1	TRBD1	17	TGCGCCAGCAGCTTGGTGCCTTCACAGGGGGCGAGGACTGAAGCTTTCTTT	CASSLVPSQGARTEAFF
NA	TRBJ1-2	TRBV28	NA	11	TGTGCCACCTACAGTGCCTATGGCTACACCTTC	CATYSAYGYTF
NA	TRBJ1-5	TRBV28	TRBD1	14	TGTGCCAGCCTCGTCACAGGGGGAGTTCAGCCCCAGCATTTT	CASLVTGGVQPQHF
NA	TRBJ1-1	TRBV19	TRBD1	14	TGTGCCAGTAGTAAGGGACAGGGGAGGACTGAAGCTTTCTTT	CASSKGQGRTEAFF
NA	TRBJ2-5	TRBV20-1	NA	11	TGCAGCCCCGACCCCCAAGAGACCCAGTACTTC	CSPDPQETQYF
NA	TRBJ1-6	TRBV25-1	TRBD1	13	TGTGCCAGCGCGGGACAGGGTAGTTCACCCCTCCACTTT	CASAGQGSSPLHF
NA	TRBJ2-3	TRBV11-2	TRBD2	16	TGTGCCAGCAGCTTATCGCCGGGGGGAAACGTAGATACGCAGTATTTT	CASSLSPGGNVDTQYF
NA	TRBJ2-7	TRBV5-1	NA	17	TGCGCCAGCAGCTTGGATGGGAGGGCAGGGGCCGTATACGAGCAGTACTTC	CASSLDGRAGAVYEQYF
NA	TRBJ2-1	TRBV6-1	TRBD2	16	TGTGCCAGCAGCGAACTAGCGGGAGGGCCCAAAAATGAGCAGTTCTTC	CASSELAGGPKNEQFF
NA	TRBJ2-7	TRBV19	NA	14	TGTGCCAGTACCGAGGGGGGCAGCTCCTACGAGCAGTACTTC	CASTEGGSSYEQYF
NA	TRBJ2-1	TRBV14	TRBD2	15	TGTGCCAGCAGCCTACTAGTGCAAGCGGGATATGAGCAGTTCTTC	CASSLLVQAGYEQFF
NA	TRBJ2-7	TRBV7-9	NA	13	TGTGCCAGCAGCTTATTTTTGGACTACGAGCAGTACTTC	CASSLFLDYEQYF
NA	TRBJ2-5	TRBV30	NA	16	TGTGCCTGGAGGGAGAGAGGGACGGCCAAATCAGAGACCCAGTACTTC	CAWRERGTAKSETQYF
NA	TRBJ1-2	TRBV6-5	TRBD1	13	TGTGCCAGCAGTACCCGGACAGGGATTGGCTACACCTTC	CASSTRTGIGYTF
NA	TRBJ1-2	TRBV4-2	TRBD1	17	TGTGCCAGCAGCCAGGCCCCTACGGACAGGCTCACCTATGGCTACACCTTC	CASSQAPTDRLTYGYTF
NA	TRBJ2-2	TRBV28	TRBD1	16	TGTGCCAGCAGCCTAGAAACAGGGGGACGGACCGGGGAGCTGTTTTTT	CASSLETGGRTGELFF
NA	TRBJ2-5	TRBV4-3	NA	12	TGCGCCAGCAGCCAGCAGGGGGAGACCCAGTACTTC	CASSQQGETQYF
few	TRBJ1-1	TRBV12-5	NA	14	TGTGCTAGTGGTTCGCTACCTATGAACACTGAAGCTTTCTTT	CASGSLPMNTEAFF
NA	TRBJ2-2	TRBV18	TRBD2	16	TGTGCCAGCTCACCGACACTAGCGGGAGGTACCGGGGAGCTGTTTTTT	CASSPTLAGGTGELFF
once	TRBJ2-7	TRBV4-2	TRBD2	15	TGTGCCAGCAGCCGTCGAGCGGGAGAGTCGAGGGAGCAGTACTTC	CASSRRAGESREQYF
NA	TRBJ2-5	TRBV6-1	TRBD1	16	TGTGCCAGCAGTGACATACGACAGGGGGTCGGCGAGACCCAGTACTTC	CASSDIRQGVGETQYF
NA	TRBJ2-1	TRBV2	NA	13	TGTGCCAGCACTGGGCTGGGGCGTGGGGAGCAGTTCTTC	CASTGLGRGEQFF
NA	TRBJ2-1	TRBV18	NA	13	TGTGCCAGCTCACCGGGGGGGGCTGGTGAGCAGTTCTTC	CASSPGGAGEQFF
NA	TRBJ1-1	TRBV29-1	TRBD1	12	TGCAGCGCCTCAGGGGGGAACACTGAAGCTTTCTTT	CSASGGNTEAFF
NA	TRBJ1-5	TRBV28	NA	17	TGTGCCAGCAGACTACCCCGGGGCAGGGGTTTCGATCAGCCCCAGCATTTT	CASRLPRGRGFDQPQHF
NA	TRBJ2-5	TRBV11-2	NA	12	TGTGCCAGCAGCTTAGCCCAAGAGACCCAGTACTTC	CASSLAQETQYF
NA	TRBJ1-5	TRBV5-1	NA	16	TGCGCCAGCAGCTTGGCCCCGGGCGCTGGCAATCAGCCCCAGCATTTT	CASSLAPGAGNQPQHF
NA	TRBJ2-7	TRBV27	TRBD1	14	TGTGCCAGCAGTACGGACAGGGTTACCTACGAGCAGTACTTC	CASSTDRVTYEQYF
NA	TRBJ2-7	TRBV9	NA	14	TGTGCCAGCATCTGTGGGAGTGGGTCCTACGAGCAGTACTTC	CASICGSGSYEQYF
NA	TRBJ1-1	TRBV30	NA	13	TGTGCCTGGAGTTCAGAAGGGGATTGGGGGGCTTTCTTT	CAWSSEGDWGAFF
NA	TRBJ2-2	TRBV7-9	NA	16	TGTGCCAGCAGCTTAGTAGCCCTCCGGAGGACCGGGGAGCTGTTTTTT	CASSLVALRRTGELFF
NA	TRBJ2-1	TRBV28	NA	13	TGTGCCAGCAGAATCGACAGCTACAATGAGCAGTTCTTC	CASRIDSYNEQFF
NA	TRBJ2-5	TRBV6-1	NA	14	TGTGCCAGCAGTGTCAGAGGTCATACAGAGACCCAGTACTTC	CASSVRGHTETQYF
NA	TRBJ2-3	TRBV5-1	NA	14	TGCGCCAGCAGCTTCGGGCAAACCACAGATACGCAGTATTTT	CASSFGQTTDTQYF
NA	TRBJ1-2	TRBV28	NA	10	TGTGCCAGCAGATCGGGGGGCTACACCTTC	CASRSGGYTF
NA	TRBJ1-1	TRBV11-2	NA	14	TGTGCCAGCAGCTCGTCCCAAGGAAACACTGAAGCTTTCTTT	CASSSSQGNTEAFF
NA	TRBJ2-7	TRBV30	NA	12	TGTGCCTGGGGGACATTTTCTTACGAGCAGTACTTC	CAWGTFSYEQYF
NA	TRBJ2-7	TRBV25-1	NA	13	TGTGCCAGCAGTGAAGCAGAGCCCCAGCAGCAGTACTTC	CASSEAEPQQQYF
NA	TRBJ2-7	TRBV7-2	NA	14	TGTGCCAGCAGCTTGGTGGGGGCCTCCTACGAGCAGTACTTC	CASSLVGASYEQYF
NA	TRBJ2-6	TRBV30	NA	17	TGTGCCTGGAAACAGAGAACAGGGGAGGTCGGGGCCAACGTCCTGACTTTC	CAWKQRTGEVGANVLTF
NA	TRBJ2-7	TRBV7-9	TRBD1	15	TGTGCCAGCAGCTTGGACAGGGCGAGTACCTACGAGCAGTACTTC	CASSLDRASTYEQYF
NA	TRBJ1-1	TRBV5-1	NA	14	TGCGCCAGCAGCTTGGGGAAGACATCCACTGAAGCTTTCTTT	CASSLGKTSTEAFF
once	TRBJ1-2	TRBV5-1	NA	14	TGCGCCACCCATCGCGGGCAGGGGTCCGATGGCTACACCTTC	CATHRGQGSDGYTF
NA	TRBJ2-2	TRBV28	NA	13	TGTGCCAGCCGACAGGCAGAGCCCGGGGAGCTGTTTTTT	CASRQAEPGELFF
NA	TRBJ2-1	TRBV6-6	NA	14	TGTGCCAGCAGACGCCCCACTGGAGGCAATGAGCAGTTCTTC	CASRRPTGGNEQFF
NA	TRBJ1-1	TRBV29-1	NA	13	TGCAGCGTTGTCTGGACAGTGAACACTGAAGCTTTCTTT	CSVVWTVNTEAFF
NA	TRBJ1-1	TRBV9	NA	15	TGTGCCAGCAGCGCCCCGGGGGCAGCAAACACTGAAGCTTTCTTT	CASSAPGAANTEAFF
NA	TRBJ1-2	TRBV11-2	TRBD1	17	TGTGCCAGCAGCTTAGGAAGATATTTACAGGGGGCCAGTGGCTACACCTTC	CASSLGRYLQGASGYTF
NA	TRBJ2-1	TRBV9	TRBD2	15	TGTGCCAGCAGCCCATGGACTAGCTCCAACAATGAGCAGTTCTTC	CASSPWTSSNNEQFF